The 10 T cell receptor beta chains below all came from one sample that was sequenced in a study of blood T cell repertoires in COVID-19. Libraries were prepared by immunoSEQ multiplex PCR; TCRdb keeps only in-frame clonotypes and omits some of them. The sample records 30,000 to 50,000 clones, around 96% being singletons. Sample: peripheral blood. These receptors originate from a human donor with active COVID-19. The donor label of this sample is uncertain.

V is TRBV7-2 and J is TRBJ1-2, with D hard to call. The V gene's germline CDR1 is SGHTA and CDR2 FQGNSA. V shed 0 bases and J shed 4 bases, with 9 bases lying between them. CDR3 length: 14 amino acids. Here the CDR3 DNA reads TGTGCCAGCAGCTTAGCATCGGGTACCTATGGCTACACCTTC. Encoded protein: CASSLASGTYGYTF.

The chain recombines TRBV12-3 or TRBV12-4 with TRBJ1-1; D unclear. CDR3 length equals 11 residues. Trimming took off 7 bases at V and 4 bases at J, with 7 bases between the two ends. The CDR3 sequence: CASILSTEAFF. CDR3 nucleotide sequence: TGTGCCAGCATCCTGTCCACTGAAGCTTTCTTT.

V gene TRBV28 combines with J gene TRBJ2-7; 8 bases fit TRBD2. This CDR3 has 14 amino acids. In germline, CDR1 is MDHEN, CDR2 SYDVKM. Germline trimming cut 9 bases from V and 2 bases from J; bases unmatched to any gene: 9. CDR3 in amino acids: CASTRREAPYEQYF. Here the CDR3 DNA reads TGTGCCAGTACGCGGCGGGAGGCCCCCTACGAGCAGTACTTC.

The chain recombines TRBV29-1 with TRBJ2-1; a possible D gene is TRBD2 (5 bases). The CDR3 length is 14 residues. V was trimmed by 6 bases and J by 3 bases, leaving 15 bases between them. CDR1 is SQVTM and CDR2 is ANQGSEA in the germline V gene. The CDR3: CSVKTTLNYNEQFF. DNA for the CDR3: TGCAGCGTAAAGACTACCTTGAACTACAATGAGCAGTTCTTC.

The J gene is TRBJ2-1, the V gene TRBV3-1 (or the pseudogene TRBV3-2); 8 bases align to TRBD2. V trimming: 3 bases; J trimming: 7 bases; junction bases outside the gene matches: 5. This CDR3 is built from 14 residues. The germline V gene has CDR1 LGHDT and CDR2 YNNKEL (reference sequence). As DNA, the CDR3 is TGTGCCAGCAGCCATTCCGGGAGGGGGAATGAGCAGTTCTTC. Translation gives CASSHSGRGNEQFF.

This clone was counted once. The genes are TRBV18 and TRBJ2-1; 10 bases align to TRBD2. Trimming cost V 4 bases and J 4 bases; bases outside gene matches: 7. Germline values: CDR1 KGHSH, CDR2 LQKENI. This CDR3 comprises 16 residues. Here the CDR3 reads CASSLTSGDLYNEQFF. The DNA for the CDR3 is TGTGCCAGCTCACTAACTAGCGGGGATTTATACAATGAGCAGTTCTTC.

This chain links TRBV12-3 or TRBV12-4 with TRBJ2-7; TRBD1 matches 8 bases. CDR3 length: 13 amino acids. V gave up 6 bases and J gave up 4 bases; unmatched junction bases: 5. The CDR3: CASSSRGLYEQYF. The CDR3 DNA sequence: TGTGCCAGCAGCAGCAGGGGGCTATACGAGCAGTACTTC.

With regard to this clone: The sample has other DNA sequences that encode this CDR3 too. The chain joins TRBV5-1 to TRBJ2-5; 7 nucleotides agree with TRBD1. In germline, CDR1 is SGHRS, CDR2 YFSETQ. The junction had 5 bases not matched to a gene; V was cut back by 4 bases and J by 2 bases. The CDR3 has 14 residues. The CDR3 DNA reads TGCGCCAGCAGCCCGGGACAGCCACAAGAGACCCAGTACTTC. Its translation is CASSPGQPQETQYF.

The chain is built from TRBV20-1 and TRBJ2-5, with TRBD2 matching over 12 bases. The CDR3 totals 14 residues. Germline CDR1 is DFQATT and CDR2 is SNEGSKA (reference sequence). Trimming at V came to 3 bases and at J to 5 bases, leaving 4 bases not matched to a gene. The CDR3 region is CSASLAGGPETQYF. The CDR3 bases are TGCAGTGCTAGTCTAGCGGGGGGGCCCGAGACCCAGTACTTC.

The chain has TRBV7-2 and TRBJ2-7; no clear D. The CDR3 has 16 amino acids. The germline V gene encodes CDR1 SGHTA and CDR2 FQGNSA. Trimming stripped 1 base from V and 4 bases from J, with 17 bases between. The CDR3 spells CASSLVGLSMEYEQYF. CDR3 coding DNA: TGTGCCAGCAGCTTAGTTGGGCTCAGTATGGAATACGAGCAGTACTTC. Looking up the rest from reference TRBV7-2 and TRBJ2-7 gives the full variable domain: GAGVSQSPSNKVTEKGKDVELRCDPISGHTALYWYRQSLGQGLEFLIYFQGNSAPDKSGLPSDRFSAERTGGSVSTLTIQRTQQEDSAVYLCASSLVGLSMEYEQYFGPGTRLTVT.